This record concerns one T cell receptor beta chain sequence. Its cognate antigen is unknown. RNA transcripts provided the source from which TCR beta CDR3 regions were amplified. HTBI primers were the set used in a first-round RT-PCR of the TCR CDR3. TCRdb itself ran the multiplex PCR reads through MiXCR, one entry per CDR3 protein. The data show 450,000 to 700,000 distinct CDR3 sequences, about 43% seen once. The CDR3 contains 15 residues. Trimming took off 5 bases at V and 1 base at J, with 11 bases between the two ends. Per the germline V gene, CDR1 is SGHTA and CDR2 is FQGNSA. This sample stems from a study of T cells in Graves' hyperthyroidism and ophthalmopathy. Together with thyroid ultrasound, orbital computed tomography, serum thyroxine and TRAb, clinical symptoms were used for diagnoses. Whole-study findings and limits: Among clonotypes expanded in thyroid above 0.001, most were also found in blood. From stable hyperthyroidism, ophthalmopathy was set apart by a 13 V-J model.

The TCR comes from an adult woman with Graves' disease, either hyperthyroidism or ophthalmopathy (not recorded which). Specimen: peripheral blood or thyroid tissue (not recorded which). The chain combines TRBV7-2 with TRBJ2-2; maybe TRBD1 (5 bases). The CDR3 reads CASSPMQGNTGELFF. The CDR3 nucleotides are TGTGCCAGCAGCCCGATGCAGGGGAACACCGGGGAGCTGTTTTTT.